The sequence of this TCR beta chain was determined in a study of blood T cell repertoires in COVID-19. As originally analysed: Cell counts per sample came from amplifying reference gene primers. Profiling relied on immunoSEQ multiplex PCR, and the TCRdb table lists in-frame clones only, not all of them. V and J calls plus clone size are reproduced from that table; the DNA served to infer D and trimming. The table lists some 79,000 clones, 75% to 90% of them singletons, with about 15% in the top ten. The CDR3 spans 14 residues. Germline loops: CDR1 SGHTA, CDR2 FQGTGA. V was clipped by 6 bases and J by 7 bases, with 18 bases between them.

This receptor was taken from a man between 70 and 80 years old with active or convalescent COVID-19. The specimen was peripheral blood. V is TRBV7-3 and J is TRBJ1-1; TRBD1 might be the D (6 bases). The DNA of the CDR3 is TGTGCCAGCAGTATACAGGGCAATAATGATGAAGCTTTCTTT. Its translation is CASSIQGNNDEAFF.